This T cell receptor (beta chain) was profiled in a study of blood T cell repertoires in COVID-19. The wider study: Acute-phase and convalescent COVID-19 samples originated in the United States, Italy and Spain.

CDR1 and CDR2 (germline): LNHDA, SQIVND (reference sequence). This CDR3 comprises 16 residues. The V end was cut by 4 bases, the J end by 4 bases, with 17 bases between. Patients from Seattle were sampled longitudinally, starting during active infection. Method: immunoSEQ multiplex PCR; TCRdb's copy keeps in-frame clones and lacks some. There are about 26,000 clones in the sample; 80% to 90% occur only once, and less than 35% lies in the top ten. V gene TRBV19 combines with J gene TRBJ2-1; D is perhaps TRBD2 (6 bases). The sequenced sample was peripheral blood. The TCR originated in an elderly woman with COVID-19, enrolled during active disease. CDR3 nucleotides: TGTGCCAGTAGTACGACTAAGAGCGGGTATTACAATGAGCAGTTCTTC. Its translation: CASSTTKSGYYNEQFF.